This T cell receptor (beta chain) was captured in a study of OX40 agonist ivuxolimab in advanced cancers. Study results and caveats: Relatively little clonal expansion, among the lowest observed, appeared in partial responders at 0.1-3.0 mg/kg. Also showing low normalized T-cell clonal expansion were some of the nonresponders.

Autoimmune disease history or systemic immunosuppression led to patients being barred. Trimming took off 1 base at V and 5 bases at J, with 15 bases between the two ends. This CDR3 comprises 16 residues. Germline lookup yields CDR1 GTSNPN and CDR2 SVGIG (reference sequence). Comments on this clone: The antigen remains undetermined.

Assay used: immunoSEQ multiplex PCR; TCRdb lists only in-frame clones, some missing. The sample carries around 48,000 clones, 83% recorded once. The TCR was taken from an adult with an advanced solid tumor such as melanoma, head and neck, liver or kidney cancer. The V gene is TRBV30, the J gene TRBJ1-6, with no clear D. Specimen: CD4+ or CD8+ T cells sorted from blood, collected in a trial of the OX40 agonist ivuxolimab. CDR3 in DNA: TGTGCCTGGAGTGGGGGATGGGCAGCGGATAATTCACCCCTCCACTTT. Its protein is CAWSGGWAADNSPLHF.